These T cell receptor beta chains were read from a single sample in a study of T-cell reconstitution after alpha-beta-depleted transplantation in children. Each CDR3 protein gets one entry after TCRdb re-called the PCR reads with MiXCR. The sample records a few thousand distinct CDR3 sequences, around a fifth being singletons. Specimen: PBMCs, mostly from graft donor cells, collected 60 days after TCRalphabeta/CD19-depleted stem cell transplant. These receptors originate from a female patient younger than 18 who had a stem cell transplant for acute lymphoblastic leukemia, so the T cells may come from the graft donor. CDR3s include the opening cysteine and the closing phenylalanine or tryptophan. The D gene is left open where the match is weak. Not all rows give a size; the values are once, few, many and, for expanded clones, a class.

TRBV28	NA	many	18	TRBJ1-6	CASTEPRGGIAYNSPLHF	TGTGCCAGCACCGAACCCCGGGGGGGGATCGCCTATAATTCACCCCTCCACTTT
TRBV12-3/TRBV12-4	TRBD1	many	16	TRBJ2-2	CASSPLRQGATGELFF	TGTGCCAGCAGTCCGCTCCGACAGGGGGCTACCGGGGAGCTGTTTTTT
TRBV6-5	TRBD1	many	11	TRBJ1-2	CASSRDRRYTF	TGTGCCAGCAGCCGGGACAGGCGCTACACCTTC
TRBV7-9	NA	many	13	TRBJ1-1	CASSFILGTEAFF	TGTGCCAGCAGCTTCATACTGGGGACTGAAGCTTTCTTT
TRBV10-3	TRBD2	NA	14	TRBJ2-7	CATCELTSGDEQYF	TGTGCCACTTGTGAACTGACTAGCGGGGACGAGCAGTACTTC
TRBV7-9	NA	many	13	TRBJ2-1	CASSLGGSNEQFF	TGTGCCAGCAGCTTAGGGGGGAGCAATGAGCAGTTCTTC
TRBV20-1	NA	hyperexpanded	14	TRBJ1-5	CSARRGDSNQPQHF	TGCAGTGCTAGACGTGGGGATAGCAATCAGCCCCAGCATTTT
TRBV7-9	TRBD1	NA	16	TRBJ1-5	CASSHQGGGSNQPQHF	TGTGCCAGCAGCCACCAGGGGGGGGGGAGCAATCAGCCCCAGCATTTT
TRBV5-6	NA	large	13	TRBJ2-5	CASSLMRGETQYF	TGTGCCAGCAGCTTGATGAGGGGAGAGACCCAGTACTTC
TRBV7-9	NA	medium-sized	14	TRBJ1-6	CASSGDRDNSPLHF	TGTGCCAGCAGCGGGGACCGAGATAATTCACCCCTCCACTTT
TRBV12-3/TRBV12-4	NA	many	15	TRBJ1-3	CASSPFRGAGNTIYF	TGTGCCAGCAGTCCCTTTCGGGGCGCTGGAAACACCATATATTTT
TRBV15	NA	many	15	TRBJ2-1	CATSESVGIRNEQFF	TGTGCCACGTCCGAGTCTGTCGGGATAAGGAATGAGCAGTTCTTC
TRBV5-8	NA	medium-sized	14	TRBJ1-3	CASSPGHSGNTIYF	TGTGCCAGCAGCCCGGGACACTCTGGAAACACCATATATTTT
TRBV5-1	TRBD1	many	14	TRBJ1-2	CASSRRTGTYGYTF	TGCGCCAGCAGCCGAAGGACAGGGACCTATGGCTACACCTTC
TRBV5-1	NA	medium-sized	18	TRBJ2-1	CASNKFGLTSLSYNEQFF	TGCGCCAGCAACAAATTTGGACTAACCAGTCTCTCCTACAATGAGCAGTTCTTC
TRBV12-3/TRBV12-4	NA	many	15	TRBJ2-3	CASHYRDPLTDTQYF	TGTGCCAGCCACTACCGGGACCCTCTCACAGATACGCAGTATTTT
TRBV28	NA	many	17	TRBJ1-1	CASSFWGGITMNTEAFF	TGTGCCAGCAGTTTCTGGGGGGGCATAACAATGAACACTGAAGCTTTCTTT
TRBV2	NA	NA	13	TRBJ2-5	CASSGVPQETQYF	TGTGCCAGCAGCGGGGTCCCGCAAGAGACCCAGTACTTC
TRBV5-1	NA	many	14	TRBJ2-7	CASSYRDGSYEQYF	TGCGCCAGCAGCTACAGGGACGGTTCCTACGAGCAGTACTTC
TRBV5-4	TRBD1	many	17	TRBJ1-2	CASSLAMGIRGRIGYTF	TGTGCCAGCAGCTTGGCTATGGGAATCAGGGGGCGTATTGGCTACACCTTC
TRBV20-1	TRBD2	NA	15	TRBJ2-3	CSAETSGDSTDTQYF	TGCAGTGCCGAGACTAGCGGGGATAGCACAGATACGCAGTATTTT
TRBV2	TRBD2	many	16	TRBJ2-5	CASSKIRAGIQETQYF	TGTGCCAGCAGTAAGATACGAGCGGGAATCCAAGAGACCCAGTACTTC
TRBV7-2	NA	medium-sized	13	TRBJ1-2	CASSPMEYYGYTF	TGTGCCAGCAGCCCAATGGAGTACTATGGCTACACCTTC
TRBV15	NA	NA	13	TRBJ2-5	CATSRDREETQYF	TGTGCCACCAGCAGAGACAGGGAAGAGACCCAGTACTTC
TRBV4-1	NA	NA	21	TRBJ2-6	CASSQEGPREGPSSGANVLTF	TGCGCCAGCAGCCAAGAGGGCCCCCGAGAGGGGCCCTCGTCTGGGGCCAACGTCCTGACTTTC
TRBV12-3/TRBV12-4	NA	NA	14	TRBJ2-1	CASSPIHRYNEQFF	TGTGCCAGCAGTCCTATACACCGATACAATGAGCAGTTCTTC
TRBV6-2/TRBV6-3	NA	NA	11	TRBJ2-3	CASRVADTQYF	TGTGCCAGCAGGGTTGCAGATACGCAGTATTTT
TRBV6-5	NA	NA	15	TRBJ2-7	CASSSLGQRTYEQYF	TGTGCCAGCAGTTCCCTTGGACAGAGAACCTACGAGCAGTACTTC
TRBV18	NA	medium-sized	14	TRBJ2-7	CASSPQQGPYEQYF	TGTGCCAGCTCACCACAACAGGGCCCCTACGAGCAGTACTTC
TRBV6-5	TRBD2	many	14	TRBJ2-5	CASSYSLGGETQYF	TGTGCCAGCAGTTACTCTTTGGGGGGGGAGACCCAGTACTTC
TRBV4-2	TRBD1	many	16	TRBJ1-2	CASSQDPGQGNYGYTF	TGTGCCAGCAGCCAAGACCCGGGACAGGGGAACTATGGCTACACCTTC
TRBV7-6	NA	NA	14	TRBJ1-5	CASSFPQADQPQHF	TGTGCCAGCAGCTTTCCGCAGGCAGATCAGCCCCAGCATTTT
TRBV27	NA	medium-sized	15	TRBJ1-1	CASSLQAGGVTEAFF	TGTGCCAGCAGTTTACAGGCCGGGGGCGTCACTGAAGCTTTCTTT
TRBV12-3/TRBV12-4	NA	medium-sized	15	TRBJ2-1	CASSLRQVSYNEQFF	TGTGCCAGCAGTTTAAGACAGGTGTCCTACAATGAGCAGTTCTTC
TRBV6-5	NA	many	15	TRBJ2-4	CASSYSYREKNIQYF	TGTGCCAGCAGTTACTCGTACAGGGAGAAAAACATTCAGTACTTC
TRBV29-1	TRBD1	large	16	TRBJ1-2	CSVEDEGTGTAWGYTF	TGCAGCGTTGAAGATGAAGGGACAGGGACAGCTTGGGGCTACACCTTC
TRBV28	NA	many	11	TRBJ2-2	CASSYTGELFF	TGTGCCAGCAGCTATACCGGGGAGCTGTTTTTT
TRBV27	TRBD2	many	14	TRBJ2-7	CASSRLAGPYEQYF	TGTGCCAGCAGTCGACTAGCGGGTCCCTACGAGCAGTACTTC
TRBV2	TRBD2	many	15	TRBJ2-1	CASSALAGGVNEQFF	TGTGCCAGCAGTGCCCTAGCGGGGGGCGTGAATGAGCAGTTCTTC
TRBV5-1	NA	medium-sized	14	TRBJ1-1	CASTFKDRNTEAFF	TGCGCCAGCACCTTCAAGGACAGAAACACTGAAGCTTTCTTT
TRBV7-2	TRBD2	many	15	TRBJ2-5	CASSLGPGGRETQYF	TGTGCCAGCAGCTTAGGTCCGGGAGGGCGAGAGACCCAGTACTTC
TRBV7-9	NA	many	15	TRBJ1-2	CASSFRGQFDYGYTF	TGTGCCAGCAGCTTTCGGGGGCAGTTCGACTATGGCTACACCTTC
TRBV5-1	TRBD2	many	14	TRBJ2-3	CASAWGRGTDTQYF	TGCGCCAGCGCCTGGGGGAGGGGCACAGATACGCAGTATTTT
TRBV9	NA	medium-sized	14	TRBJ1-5	CASSVGAGNQPQHF	TGTGCCAGCAGCGTAGGGGCGGGAAATCAGCCCCAGCATTTT
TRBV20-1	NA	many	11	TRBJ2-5	CSAMGQETQYF	TGCAGTGCTATGGGGCAGGAGACCCAGTACTTC